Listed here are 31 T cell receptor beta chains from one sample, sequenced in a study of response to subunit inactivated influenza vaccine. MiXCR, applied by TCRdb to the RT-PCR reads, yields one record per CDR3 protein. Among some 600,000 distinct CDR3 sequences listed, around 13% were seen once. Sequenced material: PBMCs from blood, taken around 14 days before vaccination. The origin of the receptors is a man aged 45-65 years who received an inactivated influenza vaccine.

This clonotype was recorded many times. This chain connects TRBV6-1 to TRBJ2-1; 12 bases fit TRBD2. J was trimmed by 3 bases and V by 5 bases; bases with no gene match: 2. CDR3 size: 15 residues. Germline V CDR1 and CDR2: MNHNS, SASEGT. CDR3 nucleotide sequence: TGTGCCAGCAGTCCTAGCGGGGGGGTCTACAATGAGCAGTTCTTC. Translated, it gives CASSPSGGVYNEQFF.

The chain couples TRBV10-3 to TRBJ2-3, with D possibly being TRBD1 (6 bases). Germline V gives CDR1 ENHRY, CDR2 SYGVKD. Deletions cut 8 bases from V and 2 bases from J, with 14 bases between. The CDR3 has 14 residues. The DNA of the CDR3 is TGTGCCATCGCGGAGTCAGGGGCCACAGATACGCAGTATTTT. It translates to CAIAESGATDTQYF.

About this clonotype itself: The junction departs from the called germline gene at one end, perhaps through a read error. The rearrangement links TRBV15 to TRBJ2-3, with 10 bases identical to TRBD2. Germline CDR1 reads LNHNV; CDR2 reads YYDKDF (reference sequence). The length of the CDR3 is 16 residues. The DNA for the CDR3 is TGTGCCACCAGCACCCGGACTAGCGGAAGCACAGATACGAAGTATTTT. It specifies CATSTRTSGSTDTKYF.

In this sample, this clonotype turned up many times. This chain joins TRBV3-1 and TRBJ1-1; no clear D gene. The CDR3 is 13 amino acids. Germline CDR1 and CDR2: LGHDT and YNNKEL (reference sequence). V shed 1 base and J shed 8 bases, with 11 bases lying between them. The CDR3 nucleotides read TGTGCCAGCAGCCAAGGAGAGGGTCCCGAAGCTTTCTTT. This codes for CASSQGEGPEAFF.

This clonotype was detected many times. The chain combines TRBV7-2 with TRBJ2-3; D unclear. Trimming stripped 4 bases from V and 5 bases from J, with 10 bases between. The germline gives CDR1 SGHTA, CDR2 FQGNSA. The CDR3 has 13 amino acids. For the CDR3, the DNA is TGTGCCAGCAGCTCCCCAATGGTAGATACGCAGTATTTT. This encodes CASSSPMVDTQYF. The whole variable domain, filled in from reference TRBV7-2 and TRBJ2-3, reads GAGVSQSPSNKVTEKGKDVELRCDPISGHTALYWYRQSLGQGLEFLIYFQGNSAPDKSGLPSDRFSAERTGGSVSTLTIQRTQQEDSAVYLCASSSPMVDTQYFGPGTRLTVL.

The CDR3 DNA reads as TGTGCCAGCAGCTTAAGGGGGGGGATCAATCAGCCCCAGCATTTT. Translated, it gives CASSLRGGINQPQHF. V usage is TRBV7-2 and J usage is TRBJ1-5, with a tentative D call TRBD1 (6 bases). With 2 bases removed from V and 3 bases from J, the gap between germline ends came to 11 bases. The CDR3 is 15 amino acids. CDR1 and CDR2 from the germline V gene are SGHTA and FQGNSA.

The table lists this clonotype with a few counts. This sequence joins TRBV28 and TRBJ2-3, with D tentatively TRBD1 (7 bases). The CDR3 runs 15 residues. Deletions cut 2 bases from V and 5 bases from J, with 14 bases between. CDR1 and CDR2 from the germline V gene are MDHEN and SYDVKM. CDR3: CASSLRQGGRDTQYF. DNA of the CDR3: TGTGCCAGCAGTTTAAGACAGGGAGGAAGAGATACGCAGTATTTT.

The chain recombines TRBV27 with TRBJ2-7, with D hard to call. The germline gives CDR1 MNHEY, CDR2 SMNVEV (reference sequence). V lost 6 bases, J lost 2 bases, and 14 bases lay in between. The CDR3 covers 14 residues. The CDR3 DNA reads TGTGCCAGCAGCCCCTCAGTGGGAACCTACGAGCAGTACTTC. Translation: CASSPSVGTYEQYF.

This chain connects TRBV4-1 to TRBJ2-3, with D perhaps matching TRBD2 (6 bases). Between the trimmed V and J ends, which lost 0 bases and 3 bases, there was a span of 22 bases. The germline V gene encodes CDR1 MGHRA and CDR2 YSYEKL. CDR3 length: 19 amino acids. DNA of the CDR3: TGCGCCAGCAGCCAAGATTTCCCCGCCAGCGGCGGAGGGACAGATACGCAGTATTTT. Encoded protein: CASSQDFPASGGGTDTQYF.

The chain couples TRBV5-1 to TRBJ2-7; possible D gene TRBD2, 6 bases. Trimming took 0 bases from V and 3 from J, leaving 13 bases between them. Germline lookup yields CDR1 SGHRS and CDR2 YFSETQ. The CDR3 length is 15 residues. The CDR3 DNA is TGCGCCAGCAGCTTGGATGGGGGAGGCAACTACGAGCAGTACTTC. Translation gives CASSLDGGGNYEQYF.

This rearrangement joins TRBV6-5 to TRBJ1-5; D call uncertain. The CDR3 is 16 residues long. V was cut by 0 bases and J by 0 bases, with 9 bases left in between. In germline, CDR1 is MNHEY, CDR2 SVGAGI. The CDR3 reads CASSYSKQDSNQPQHF. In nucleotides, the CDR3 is TGTGCCAGCAGTTACTCGAAACAAGATAGCAATCAGCCCCAGCATTTT.

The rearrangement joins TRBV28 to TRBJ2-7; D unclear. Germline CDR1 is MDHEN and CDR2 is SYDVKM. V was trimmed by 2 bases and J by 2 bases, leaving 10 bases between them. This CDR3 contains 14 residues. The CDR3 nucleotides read TGTGCCAGCAGTTTAACGGGCACCCCCTACGAGCAGTACTTC. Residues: CASSLTGTPYEQYF.

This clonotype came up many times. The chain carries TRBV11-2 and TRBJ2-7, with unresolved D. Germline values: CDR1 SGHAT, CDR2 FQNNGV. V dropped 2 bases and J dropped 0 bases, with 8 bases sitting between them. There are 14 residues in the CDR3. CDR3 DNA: TGTGCCAGCAGCTTAACAGAGGTCTCCTACGAGCAGTACTTC. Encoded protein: CASSLTEVSYEQYF.

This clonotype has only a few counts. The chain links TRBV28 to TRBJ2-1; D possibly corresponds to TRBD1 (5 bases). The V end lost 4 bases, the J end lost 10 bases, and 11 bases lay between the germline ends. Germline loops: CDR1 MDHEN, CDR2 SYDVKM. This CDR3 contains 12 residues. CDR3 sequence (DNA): TGTGCCAGCAGTTCTCGACAGTACGAGCAGTTCTTC. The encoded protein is CASSSRQYEQFF.

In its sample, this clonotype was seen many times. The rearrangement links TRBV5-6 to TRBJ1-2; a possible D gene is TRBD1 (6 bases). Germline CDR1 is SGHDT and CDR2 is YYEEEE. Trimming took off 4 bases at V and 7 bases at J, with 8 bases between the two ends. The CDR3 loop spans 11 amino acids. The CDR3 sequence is CASSAGVGYTF. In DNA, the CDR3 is TGTGCCAGCAGCGCAGGGGTTGGCTACACCTTC.

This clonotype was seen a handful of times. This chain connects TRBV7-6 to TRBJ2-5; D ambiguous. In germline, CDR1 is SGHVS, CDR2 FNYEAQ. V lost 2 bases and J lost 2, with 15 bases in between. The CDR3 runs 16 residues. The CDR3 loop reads CASSLTPQTEQETQYF. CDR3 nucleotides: TGTGCCAGCAGCTTAACCCCCCAAACCGAACAAGAGACCCAGTACTTC.

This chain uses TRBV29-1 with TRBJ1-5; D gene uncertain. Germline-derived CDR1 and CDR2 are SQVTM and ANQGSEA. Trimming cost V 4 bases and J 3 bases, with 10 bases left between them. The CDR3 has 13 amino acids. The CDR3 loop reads CSVGGQNNQPQHF. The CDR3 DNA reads TGCAGCGTTGGTGGGCAGAACAATCAGCCCCAGCATTTT.

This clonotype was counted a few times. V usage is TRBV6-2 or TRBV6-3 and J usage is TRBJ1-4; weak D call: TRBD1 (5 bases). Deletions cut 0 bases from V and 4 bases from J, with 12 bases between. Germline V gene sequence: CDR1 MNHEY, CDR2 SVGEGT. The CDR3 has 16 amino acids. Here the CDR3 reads CASSYSFAGRNEKLFF. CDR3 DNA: TGTGCCAGCAGTTACTCCTTCGCGGGGCGTAATGAAAAACTGTTTTTT.

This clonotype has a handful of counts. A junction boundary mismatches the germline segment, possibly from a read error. The CDR3 nucleotides are TGTGCCAGCACTGAAACTCACAGGTATAAAGCTTTCTTT. Protein product: CASTETHRYKAFF. This chain uses TRBV25-1 with TRBJ1-1; a weak D match, TRBD1 (5 bases). The germline V gene encodes CDR1 MGHDK and CDR2 SYGVNS. The CDR3 is made up of 13 amino acids.

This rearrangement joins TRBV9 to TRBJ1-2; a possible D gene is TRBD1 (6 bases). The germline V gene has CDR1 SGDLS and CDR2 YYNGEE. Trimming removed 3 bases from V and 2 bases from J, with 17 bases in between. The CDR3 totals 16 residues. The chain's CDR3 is CASSGWGHPQNYGYTF. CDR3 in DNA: TGTGCCAGCAGCGGGTGGGGACATCCGCAAAACTATGGCTACACCTTC.

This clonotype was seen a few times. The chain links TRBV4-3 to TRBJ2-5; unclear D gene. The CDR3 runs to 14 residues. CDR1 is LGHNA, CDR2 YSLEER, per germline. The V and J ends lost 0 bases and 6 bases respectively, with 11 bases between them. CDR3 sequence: CASSQDAWEKTQYF. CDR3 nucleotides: TGCGCCAGCAGCCAAGACGCTTGGGAAAAGACCCAGTACTTC.

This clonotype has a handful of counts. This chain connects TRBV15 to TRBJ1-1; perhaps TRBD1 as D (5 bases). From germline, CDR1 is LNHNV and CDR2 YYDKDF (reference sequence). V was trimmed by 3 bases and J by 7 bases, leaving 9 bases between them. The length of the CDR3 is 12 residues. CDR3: CATSRDQGEAFF. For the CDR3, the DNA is TGTGCCACCAGCAGGGACCAGGGTGAAGCTTTCTTT.

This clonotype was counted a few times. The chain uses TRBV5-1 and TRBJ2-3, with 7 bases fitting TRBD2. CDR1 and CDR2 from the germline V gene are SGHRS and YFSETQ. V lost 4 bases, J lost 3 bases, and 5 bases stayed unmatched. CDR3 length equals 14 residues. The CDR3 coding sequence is TGCGCCAGCAGCACCGGGACTAAGACAGATACGCAGTATTTT. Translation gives CASSTGTKTDTQYF.

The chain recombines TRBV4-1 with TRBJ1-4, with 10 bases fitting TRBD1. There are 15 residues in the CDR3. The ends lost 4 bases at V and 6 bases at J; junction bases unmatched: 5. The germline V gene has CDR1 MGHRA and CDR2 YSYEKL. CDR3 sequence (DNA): TGCGCCAGCAGCCCGACCGGGACAGGGGATGAAAAACTGTTTTTT. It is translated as CASSPTGTGDEKLFF.

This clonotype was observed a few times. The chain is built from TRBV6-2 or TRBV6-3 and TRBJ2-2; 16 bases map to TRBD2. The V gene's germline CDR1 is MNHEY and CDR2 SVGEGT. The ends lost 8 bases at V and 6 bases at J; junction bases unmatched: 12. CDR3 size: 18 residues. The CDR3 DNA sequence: TGTGCCAGCCTCGGGACTAGCGGGAGGGCCTTGGTACCCGGGGAGCTGTTTTTT. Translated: CASLGTSGRALVPGELFF.

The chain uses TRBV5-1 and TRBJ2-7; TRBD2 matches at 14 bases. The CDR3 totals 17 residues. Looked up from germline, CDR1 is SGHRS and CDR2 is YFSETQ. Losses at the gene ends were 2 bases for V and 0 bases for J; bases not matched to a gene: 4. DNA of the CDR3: TGCGCCAGCAGCTTTAGACTAGCGGGGGGGAGCTCCTACGAGCAGTACTTC. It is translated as CASSFRLAGGSSYEQYF. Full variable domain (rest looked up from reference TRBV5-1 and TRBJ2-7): KAGVTQTPRYLIKTRGQQVTLSCSPISGHRSVSWYQQTPGQGLQFLFEYFSETQRNKGNFPGRFSGRQFSNSRSEMNVSTLELGDSALYLCASSFRLAGGSSYEQYFGPGTRLTVT.

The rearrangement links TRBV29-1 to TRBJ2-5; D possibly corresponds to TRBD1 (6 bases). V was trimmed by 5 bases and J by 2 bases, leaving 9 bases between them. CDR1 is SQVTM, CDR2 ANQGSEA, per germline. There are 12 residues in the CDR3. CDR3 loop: CSVRTAQETQYF. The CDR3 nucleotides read TGCAGCGTTCGGACAGCGCAAGAGACCCAGTACTTC.

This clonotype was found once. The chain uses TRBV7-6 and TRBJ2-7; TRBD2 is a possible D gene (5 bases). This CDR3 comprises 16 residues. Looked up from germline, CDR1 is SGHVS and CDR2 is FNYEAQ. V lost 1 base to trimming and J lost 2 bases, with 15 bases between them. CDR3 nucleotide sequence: TGTGCCAGCAGCTTAGGAGGCGGACTCCTTGCCTACGAGCAGTACTTC. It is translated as CASSLGGGLLAYEQYF.

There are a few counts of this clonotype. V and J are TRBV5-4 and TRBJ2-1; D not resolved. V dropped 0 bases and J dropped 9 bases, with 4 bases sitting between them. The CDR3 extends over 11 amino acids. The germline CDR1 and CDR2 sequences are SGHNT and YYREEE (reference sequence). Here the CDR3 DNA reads TGTGCCAGCAGCTTGGAGCTTGAGCAGTTCTTC. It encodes CASSLELEQFF.

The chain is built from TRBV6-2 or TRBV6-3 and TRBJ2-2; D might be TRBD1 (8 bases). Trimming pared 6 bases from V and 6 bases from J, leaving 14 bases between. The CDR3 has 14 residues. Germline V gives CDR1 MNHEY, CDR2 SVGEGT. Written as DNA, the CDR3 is TGTGCCAGCAGAGATACAGGGGGGGCCGGGGAGCTGTTTTTT. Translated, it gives CASRDTGGAGELFF.

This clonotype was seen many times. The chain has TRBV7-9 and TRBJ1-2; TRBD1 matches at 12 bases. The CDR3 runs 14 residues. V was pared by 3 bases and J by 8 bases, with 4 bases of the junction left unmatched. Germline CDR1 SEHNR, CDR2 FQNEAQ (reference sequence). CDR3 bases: TGTGCCAGCAGCTTGGGACAGGGGGCAAAAGGCTACACCTTC. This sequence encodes CASSLGQGAKGYTF.